A selection of T cell receptor beta chains follows, all from one sample in a study of cytomegalovirus exposure and HLA in healthy donors. Profiled with immunoSEQ multiplex PCR; TCRdb holds only in-frame clones, not every one. The sample lists approximately 92,000 clones, roughly 63% occurring once. The sample comprised PBMCs. These receptors were taken from a man aged 45-65 years in good health and CMV-seronegative. Each CDR3 is given with its conserved first and last residue. A D gene is named only where the DNA matches it firmly. Clone size is not always given. Where it is, it says once, few, many or a class for expanded clones.

j_call | v_call | d_call | clone_size | cdr3_nt | cdr3_aa
TRBJ2-5 | TRBV5-1 | - | few | TGCGCCAGCAGCTTGGGCGTGGCGGGAGAGACCCAGTACTTC | CASSLGVAGETQYF
TRBJ2-3 | TRBV29-1 | - | - | TGCAGCGTTGACGTGGATACGCAGTATTTT | CSVDVDTQYF
TRBJ1-4 | TRBV20-1 | TRBD1 | - | TGCAGTGCTTGGACAGGGGCTAAACTGTTTTTT | CSAWTGAKLFF
TRBJ1-2 | TRBV11-2 | TRBD1 | - | TGTGCCAGCAGCCAAGGACAGGGGGGCGGCTACACCTTC | CASSQGQGGGYTF
TRBJ2-2 | TRBV5-4 | - | - | TGTGCCAGCAGCTCCCCTAGCTTCGGGGAGCTGTTTTTT | CASSSPSFGELFF
TRBJ2-1 | TRBV18 | TRBD2 | - | TGTGCCAGCTCACCACCGAGGGCGGGGGGCCAGTTCTTC | CASSPPRAGGQFF
TRBJ1-1 | TRBV29-1 | - | - | TGCAGCGTTGAGTGGGGCCTGGTCGGTGAAGCTTTCTTT | CSVEWGLVGEAFF
TRBJ2-1 | TRBV4-2 | TRBD2 | - | TGTGCCAGCAGCCAAGGGCGAGGACTAGCGGGAGTTCACGGTGAGCAGTTCTTC | CASSQGRGLAGVHGEQFF
TRBJ2-3 | TRBV9 | - | - | TGTGCCAGCAGCACAAGCATCGGGGCTGCGGGGGATACGCAGTATTTT | CASSTSIGAAGDTQYF
TRBJ1-1 | TRBV5-1 | - | - | TGCGCCAGCAGCTTGGAGAGGGGGTCCACTGAAGCTTTCTTT | CASSLERGSTEAFF
TRBJ1-2 | TRBV6-5 | TRBD1 | - | TGTGCCAGCAGTTACGGGACAGGGATGCGTGGCTACACCTTC | CASSYGTGMRGYTF
TRBJ2-7 | TRBV7-2 | TRBD2 | - | TGTGCCAGCAGCAGACTAGCGGGGGGCTACGAGCAGTACTTC | CASSRLAGGYEQYF
TRBJ1-2 | TRBV7-2 | - | - | TGTGCCAGCAGCTTAGAACTAAACTATGGCTACACCTTC | CASSLELNYGYTF
TRBJ1-4 | TRBV11-2 | - | - | TGTGCCAGCAACTCCCGGGAGGTAAGAGTGGAACTGTTTTTT | CASNSREVRVELFF
TRBJ2-1 | TRBV7-8 | - | - | TGTGCCAGCAGCTCGATAGCGGAAATCTACAATGAGCAGTTCTTC | CASSSIAEIYNEQFF
TRBJ1-3 | TRBV5-4 | TRBD1 | - | TGTGCCAGCAGCTTAACAGGGGACTCTGGAAACACCATATATTTT | CASSLTGDSGNTIYF
TRBJ1-2 | TRBV25-1 | - | - | TGTGCCAGCAGTTTAGGTGGCGGCTACCCCTTC | CASSLGGGYPF
TRBJ1-1 | TRBV5-1 | - | few | TGCGCCAGCAGTCGACTGGCGGGGGGCACTGAAGCTTTCTTT | CASSRLAGGTEAFF
TRBJ2-7 | TRBV28 | - | - | TGTGCCAGCAACACACCGTCGGAGGGGGCTCCCTACGAGCAGTACTTC | CASNTPSEGAPYEQYF
TRBJ1-1 | TRBV29-1 | - | few | TGCAGCGTTGACGGGGGAGACGCTGAAGCTTTCTTT | CSVDGGDAEAFF
TRBJ1-4 | TRBV19 | TRBD1 | - | TGTGCCAGTAGGGTATTACAGGGGGCTAATGAAAAACTGTTTTTT | CASRVLQGANEKLFF
TRBJ2-1 | TRBV10-3 | TRBD1 | few | TGTGCCACGGGGACAGGGAGCTCTGAGCAGTTCTTC | CATGTGSSEQFF
TRBJ1-2 | TRBV7-2 | - | - | TGTGCCAGCAGCTTAGCCCTCCTTGGAGGGAGCTACACCTTC | CASSLALLGGSYTF
TRBJ1-1 | TRBV5-6 | - | few | TGTGCCAGCAGCTTTCAAGTCAGGGCGGTCACTGAAGCTTTCTTT | CASSFQVRAVTEAFF
TRBJ1-1 | TRBV6-5 | - | few | TGTGCCAGCAGCCCAAGGACAACCGTGACTGAAGCTTTCTTT | CASSPRTTVTEAFF
TRBJ2-7 | TRBV19 | TRBD1 | few | TGTGCCAGTAGCTCCGACAGGGGGCAATTCAGAGAGCAGTACTTC | CASSSDRGQFREQYF
TRBJ2-3 | TRBV9 | TRBD2 | - | TGTGCCAGCAGCGCAGCGGGGGGGCTCACAGATACGCAGTATTTT | CASSAAGGLTDTQYF
TRBJ2-7 | TRBV2 | TRBD1 | - | TGTGCCAGCAGGGCCGGGACAGGCTCCTACGAGCAGTACTTC | CASRAGTGSYEQYF
TRBJ1-2 | TRBV5-4 | - | few | TGTGCCAGCAGCCCCCATAGTATCCGCTATGGCTACACCTTC | CASSPHSIRYGYTF
TRBJ2-5 | TRBV10-3 | - | - | TGTGCCATCAGTGTGGGCAGCCAAGAGACCCAGTACTTC | CAISVGSQETQYF
TRBJ2-7 | TRBV10-3 | - | - | TGTGCCATCAGCGGCGGCTACGAGCAGTACTTC | CAISGGYEQYF
TRBJ1-6 | TRBV29-1 | TRBD1 | - | TGCAGCGCCCGACAGGGAAGTTCACCCCTCCACTTT | CSARQGSSPLHF
TRBJ1-3 | TRBV7-2 | - | - | TGTGCCAGCAGCTTAGGGGCAAGCTCTGGAAACACCATATATTTT | CASSLGASSGNTIYF
TRBJ2-1 | TRBV4-1 | TRBD1 | - | TGCGCCAGCAGCCCCCTGGACAGGCGAGGCTACAATGAGCAGTTCTTC | CASSPLDRRGYNEQFF
TRBJ2-5 | TRBV9 | TRBD2 | few | TGTGCCAGCAGCGTTTTAGCGGGGGGACAAGAGACCCAGTACTTC | CASSVLAGGQETQYF
TRBJ2-3 | TRBV5-4 | - | few | TGTGCCAGCAGCCCGAGGGGGGGAGTAGGGACAGATACGCAGTATTTT | CASSPRGGVGTDTQYF
TRBJ2-1 | TRBV5-6 | - | - | TGTGCCAGCAGCTATGGACAGCGCAATGAGCAGTTCTTC | CASSYGQRNEQFF
TRBJ1-2 | TRBV7-2 | TRBD1 | - | TGTGCCAGCAGCTTATCGGGACAGGGTGGCGGCTACACCTTC | CASSLSGQGGGYTF
TRBJ1-4 | TRBV5-1 | - | - | TGCGCCAGCAGCGCTTACAGCGGTGCAACTAATGAAAAACTGTTTTTT | CASSAYSGATNEKLFF
TRBJ2-5 | TRBV5-1 | TRBD1 | - | TGCGCCAGCAGCTTGGTAGGGACAGTATTCCAAGAGACCCAGTACTTC | CASSLVGTVFQETQYF
TRBJ1-5 | TRBV5-1 | - | - | TGCGCCAGCAGCCAAGACAAGGATCAGCCCCAGCATTTT | CASSQDKDQPQHF
TRBJ2-2 | TRBV30 | TRBD2 | - | TGTGCCTGGAGTGGCCAGCGGGGATCGAACACCGGGGAGCTGTTTTTT | CAWSGQRGSNTGELFF